This T cell receptor beta chain emerged from a study of blood T cell repertoires in COVID-19. Study details: Sample material is recorded as cDNA or gDNA derived from T cells, B-cell-depleted T cells, or PBMCs.

Assay used: immunoSEQ multiplex PCR; TCRdb lists only in-frame clones, some missing. Among 150,000 or so clones listed, 80% to 85% were seen once. The V and J ends lost 2 bases and 4 bases respectively, with 9 bases between them. The CDR3 is 15 amino acids. Germline lookup yields CDR1 MRHNA and CDR2 SNTAGT. Cohort assignment relied on participant-reported clinical history. Recovered status applied to Cohort 3 donors who had two consecutive negative PCRs. It also applied to those with clearance or with symptom resolution. The sample holds one count of this clone. The sequence derives from a woman aged 55-70 years who had recovered from COVID-19. The rearrangement joins TRBV6-4 to TRBJ2-6, with D uncertain. Sequencing input: PBMCs or T cells enriched from blood (not recorded which). The CDR3 spells CASSDEDHGANVLTF. The CDR3 DNA reads as TGTGCCAGCAGTGACGAGGATCACGGGGCCAACGTCCTGACTTTC.